The present TCR beta chain was sequenced within a study of blood T cell repertoires in COVID-19. Measured with immunoSEQ multiplex PCR; TCRdb has only the in-frame clones, and not every one. The sample holds about 210,000 clones, about 86% seen once. Participants came from 20 to 25 US areas, aged roughly 18 to 89 years. Participants reported their clinical history, and cohort assignment relied on those reports. The receptor was derived from a woman aged 45-65 years with acute COVID-19. Sequencing was done on a sample of PBMCs or T cells enriched from blood (not recorded which).

In DNA, the CDR3 is TGTGCCAGCAGCCCAGGGGGCGCCAATCAGCCCCAGCATTTT. Translated, it gives CASSPGGANQPQHF. The V gene is TRBV7-2, the J gene TRBJ1-5; 8 positions match TRBD1. Germline V lookup: CDR1 SGHTA, CDR2 FQGNSA. J was trimmed by 3 bases and V by 5 bases; bases with no gene match: 3. This CDR3 contains 14 residues.